The entry that follows covers one T cell receptor (beta chain) sequence. Losses at the gene ends were 0 bases for V and 4 bases for J; bases not matched to a gene: 8. CDR1 is SGDLS, CDR2 YYNGEE, per germline. The CDR3 covers 16 residues. This sample is part of a study of glioma-infiltrating T cells after dendritic cell vaccination. As for the study in general: Between the early 2000s and the early 2010s, patients got autologous tumor lysate-pulsed dendritic cell vaccines.

All glioblastoma patients lacked an isocitrate dehydrogenase mutation. PBMC sampling occurred before vaccination, two weeks after the third dose, and at progression. Amplification used 60 V beta primers and 13 J beta primers. The repertoire was sequenced with immunoSEQ multiplex PCR; TCRdb's copy has only in-frame clones and lacks some. The sample shows about 82,000 clones, around nine tenths of them seen only once. The TCR comes from a human donor with glioblastoma. J is TRBJ2-5 and V is TRBV9; 8 positions agree with TRBD1. Sequences were derived from blood, sampled before dendritic cell vaccination. As DNA, the CDR3 is TGTGCCAGCAGCGTAGCGGCAGGACAGGGAGGAGAGACCCAGTACTTC. Residues: CASSVAAGQGGETQYF.